The 18 T cell receptor beta chains below all came from one sample that was sequenced in a study of OX40 agonist ivuxolimab in advanced cancers. The repertoire was sequenced with immunoSEQ multiplex PCR; TCRdb's copy has only in-frame clones and lacks some. The top ten hold just under 20% of the sample, which has some 17,000 clones, 70% to 90% seen once. Sequenced material: CD4+ or CD8+ T cells sorted from blood, taken in a trial of the OX40 agonist ivuxolimab. These receptors were collected from an adult with an advanced solid tumor such as melanoma, head and neck, liver or kidney cancer.

J is TRBJ2-5 and V is TRBV30, with D hard to call. The CDR3 runs 12 residues. Trimming took off 3 bases at V and 4 bases at J, with 9 bases between the two ends. Germline loops: CDR1 GTSNPN, CDR2 SVGIG (reference sequence). CDR3 nucleotide sequence: TGTGCCTGGAGCCGGAGAGGAGAGACCCAGTACTTC. Amino acid sequence: CAWSRRGETQYF.

The chain links TRBV20-1 to TRBJ2-3; TRBD2 matches at 8 bases. CDR1 is DFQATT, CDR2 SNEGSKA, per germline (reference sequence). CDR3 length: 11 amino acids. The CDR3 sequence: CSTPAVGGGYF. The CDR3 DNA is TGCAGCACCCCGGCCGTCGGGGGGGGGTATTTT.

The chain joins TRBV4-3 to TRBJ2-1, with TRBD2 matching 9 bases. Looked up from germline, CDR1 is LGHNA and CDR2 is YSLEER. Trimming took 0 bases from V and 2 from J; bases not matched to a gene: 2. The CDR3 is 16 amino acids. As DNA, the CDR3 is TGCGCCAGCAGCCAAGACGTAGCGGGAGCCTACAATGAGCAGTTCTTC. Encoded protein: CASSQDVAGAYNEQFF.

The rearrangement links TRBV20-1 to TRBJ2-1, with TRBD2 identical over 14 bases. CDR3 length: 11 amino acids. In germline, CDR1 is DFQATT, CDR2 SNEGSKA (reference sequence). CDR3 sequence (DNA): TGCAGGGGACTAGCGGGAGATGAGCAGTTCTTC. Translating it yields CRGLAGDEQFF.

The CDR3 sequence is CASSLDLGREQYF. For the CDR3, the DNA is TGTGCCAGCAGTCTAGACTTGGGTCGGGAGCAGTACTTC. The chain has TRBV2 and TRBJ2-7, with no clear D. The V gene's germline CDR1 is SNHLY and CDR2 FYNNEI. The CDR3 consists of 13 residues. Trimming cost V 5 bases and J 7 bases, with 15 bases left between them.

The rearrangement links TRBV28 to TRBJ1-2; D uncertain. Germline CDR1 MDHEN, CDR2 SYDVKM. V was shortened by 6 bases and J by 5 bases, with 13 bases between the two germline ends. The CDR3 contains 13 residues. The DNA of the CDR3 is TGTGCCAGCAGCCCCGCACCGGTTTATGGCTACACCTTC. This codes for CASSPAPVYGYTF.

This chain joins TRBV5-1 and TRBJ1-3; D may be TRBD1 (6 bases). This CDR3 region has 14 residues. Trimming pared 5 bases from V and 0 bases from J, leaving 9 bases between. Germline lookup yields CDR1 SGHRS and CDR2 YFSETQ. CDR3 sequence: CASSSDSSGNTIYF. For the CDR3, the DNA is TGCGCCAGCAGTTCGGACAGCTCTGGAAACACCATATATTTT.

The rearrangement uses TRBV5-5 and TRBJ1-4, with a weak D call TRBD1 (5 bases). Trimming removed 4 bases at V and 0 bases at J, with 13 bases between. CDR3 length: 16 amino acids. Germline V gives CDR1 SGHKS, CDR2 YYEKEE (reference sequence). The CDR3 nucleotides read TGTGCCAGCAGCCCATCGGGGGTTACAACTAATGAAAAACTGTTTTTT. As protein: CASSPSGVTTNEKLFF.

V and J are TRBV5-1 and TRBJ2-1; D might be TRBD2 (6 bases). The V end was cut by 0 bases, the J end by 9 bases, with 13 bases between. This CDR3 comprises 14 residues. The V gene's germline CDR1 is SGHRS and CDR2 YFSETQ. In DNA, the CDR3 is TGCGCCAGCAGCTTGGGATGGGGGGAAGGTGAGCAGTTCTTC. Translating gives CASSLGWGEGEQFF.

V gene TRBV29-1 combines with J gene TRBJ2-7; 8 bases line up with TRBD1. The V segment lost 3 bases and the J segment 2 bases; nucleotides outside the gene matches: 6. The CDR3 spans 14 residues. CDR1 and CDR2 (germline): SQVTM, ANQGSEA. CDR3 nucleotides: TGCAGCGTTGATCGCGGCAGGGGGCCCTACGAGCAGTACTTC. Translation gives CSVDRGRGPYEQYF.

Only one count was recorded for this clone. The rearrangement joins TRBV6-5 to TRBJ1-3; D may be TRBD1 (6 bases). The germline V gene encodes CDR1 MNHEY and CDR2 SVGAGI. V was clipped by 0 bases and J by 2 bases, with 8 bases between them. This CDR3 comprises 15 residues. CDR3 coding DNA: TGTGCCAGCAGTTACTCGACAGGAACTGGAAACACCATATATTTT. This codes for CASSYSTGTGNTIYF.

The chain carries TRBV20-1 and TRBJ1-2, with D uncertain. The CDR3 loop spans 10 amino acids. V lost 6 bases to trimming and J lost 8 bases, with 10 bases between them. The germline CDR1 and CDR2 sequences are DFQATT and SNEGSKA (reference sequence). Here the CDR3 reads CSARTKGYTF. For the CDR3, the DNA is TGCAGTGCCCGGACGAAGGGCTACACCTTC.

The CDR3 protein is CAISEGLAGRELFF. The CDR3 bases are TGTGCCATCAGTGAGGGACTAGCTGGCCGGGAGCTGTTTTTT. The V call is TRBV10-3, the J call TRBJ2-2; 8 nucleotides match TRBD2. Per germline, CDR1 ENHRY and CDR2 SYGVKD. The trim removed 2 bases at V and 9 bases at J, leaving 5 bases unmatched. The CDR3 runs to 14 residues.

The chain employs TRBV27 and TRBJ2-3, with a possible D match to TRBD1 (5 bases). Trimming removed 2 bases at V and 0 bases at J, with 18 bases between. CDR3 size: 18 residues. The V gene's germline CDR1 is MNHEY and CDR2 SMNVEV (reference sequence). CDR3 in DNA: TGTGCCAGCAGTTTAAGGGTCCGAATAAGGGGAAGCACAGATACGCAGTATTTT. This encodes CASSLRVRIRGSTDTQYF.

The chain combines TRBV7-2 with TRBJ2-7, with TRBD1 matching 10 bases. This CDR3 has 16 residues. V shed 3 bases, J shed 1 base, and the junction held 6 bases outside the gene matches. Looked up from germline, CDR1 is SGHTA and CDR2 is FQGNSA. CDR3 amino acids: CASSLKGQGVSYEQYF. The CDR3 nucleotides are TGTGCCAGCAGCTTGAAAGGACAGGGGGTTTCCTACGAGCAGTACTTC.

The gene calls are TRBV11-2 and TRBJ2-5; 14 bases line up with TRBD2. The tail of the sequence fits TRBJ2-7 better, so the J call may be wrong. The CDR3 consists of 15 residues. Germline CDR1 SGHAT, CDR2 FQNNGV. CDR3 DNA: TGTGCCAGCAGCTGGGGACTAGCGGGAGTCCACGAGCAGTACTTC. Translated, it gives CASSWGLAGVHEQYF.

The CDR3 nucleotides are TGTGCCAGCAGTTACACGGGGGGTACGCAGTATTTT. It encodes CASSYTGGTQYF. The V and J genes are TRBV6-6 and TRBJ2-3; TRBD2 matches at 7 bases. The CDR3 spans 12 residues. CDR1 is MNHNY and CDR2 is SVGAGI in the germline V gene (reference sequence). With 2 bases clipped from V and 8 bases from J, the junction kept 1 base outside the gene matches.

The chain joins TRBV4-2 to TRBJ1-1; no reliable D call. With 5 bases removed from V and 4 bases from J, the gap between germline ends came to 11 bases. This CDR3 contains 13 residues. Germline loops: CDR1 LGHNA, CDR2 YNFKEQ. CDR3 bases: TGTGCCAGCAGCGAGGGCCCGGCCACTGAAGCTTTCTTT. Translating gives CASSEGPATEAFF.